Each of the 29 T cell receptor beta chains below was sequenced from the same sample in a study of Ad26.COV2.S vaccination and SARS-CoV-2 variants. Treatment specified: some 20 received Ad26.COV2.S at low or high dose, single or two shots; about five received placebo; per-sample allocation not given. On day 63 after the first injection, vaccine and placebo recipients gave samples. TCRdb keeps only in-frame clones here, not all; method: immunoSEQ multiplex PCR. This table holds fewer than 900,000 clones, roughly nine tenths found once. The sample was peripheral blood, taken in a trial of Ad26.COV2.S vaccine versus placebo. The receptor set was obtained from a person aged 18-65 years who received the Ad26.COV2.S COVID-19 vaccine or a placebo.

V gene TRBV6-1 combines with J gene TRBJ2-3; no firm D call. Germline CDR1 reads MNHNS; CDR2 reads SASEGT. V lost 0 bases and J lost 5, with 3 bases in between. The CDR3 extends over 12 amino acids. For the CDR3, the DNA is TGTGCCAGCAGTGAAGCGGAAGATACGCAGTATTTT. This codes for CASSEAEDTQYF.

The gene calls are TRBV5-1 and TRBJ1-1; 8 nucleotides match TRBD1. Germline CDR1 is SGHRS and CDR2 is YFSETQ. This CDR3 region has 15 residues. V lost 5 bases, J lost 1 base, and 7 bases stayed unmatched. The CDR3 DNA is TGCGCCAGCAGACCAGGCACAGGGGGGAACACTGAAGCTTTCTTT. Amino acid sequence: CASRPGTGGNTEAFF.

CDR3: CAWIPGGGGETQYF. For the CDR3, the DNA is TGTGCCTGGATTCCGGGGGGCGGTGGCGAGACCCAGTACTTC. The chain employs TRBV30 and TRBJ2-5, with a weak D call TRBD2 (7 bases). Germline V gene data show CDR1 as GTSNPN and CDR2 as SVGIG (reference sequence). The CDR3 contains 14 residues. V was shortened by 4 bases and J by 5 bases, with 17 bases between the two germline ends.

This clone was picked up a small number of times. The rearrangement links TRBV7-6 to TRBJ2-2; no clear D. V lost 3 bases to trimming and J lost 7 bases, with 6 bases between them. Germline CDR1 and CDR2: SGHVS and FNYEAQ. This CDR3 contains 12 residues. CDR3: CASSFQVGELFF. DNA for the CDR3: TGTGCCAGCAGCTTCCAGGTCGGGGAGCTGTTTTTT.

The chain has TRBV5-1 and TRBJ1-2; D remains unclear. Germline-derived CDR1 and CDR2 are SGHRS and YFSETQ. The CDR3 has 10 amino acids. Trimming shortened V by 5 bases and J by 8 bases, and 7 bases separated the two germline ends. This chain's CDR3 is CASRSPGYTF. CDR3 bases: TGCGCCAGCAGATCCCCGGGCTACACCTTC.

About this clone: Other DNA variants within this sample encode the same CDR3. The chain joins TRBV10-3 to TRBJ2-2; 13 nucleotides line up with TRBD2. The CDR3 is 16 amino acids. CDR1 ENHRY and CDR2 SYGVKD come from the germline V gene. Trimming at V came to 6 bases and at J to 2 bases, leaving 3 bases not matched to a gene. For the CDR3, the DNA is TGTGCCATCAGGGGGACTAGCGGGACTAACACCGGGGAGCTGTTTTTT. This translates into CAIRGTSGTNTGELFF.

The CDR3 bases are TGTGCCAGCTCACTCTTTCGGACTAGCGGGGGGTTCAAAGATACGAATGAGCAGTTCTTC. Protein sequence: CASSLFRTSGGFKDTNEQFF. The chain couples TRBV18 to TRBJ2-1; 14 nucleotides match TRBD2. Germline assignment: CDR1 KGHSH and CDR2 LQKENI. V shed 4 bases, J shed 7 bases, and the junction held 18 bases outside the gene matches. CDR3 length: 20 amino acids.

CDR3 in DNA: TGTGCCAGCTCACTAAATATGGACAGTCCCTCTGGAAACACCATATATTTT. The encoded protein is CASSLNMDSPSGNTIYF. The chain couples TRBV18 to TRBJ1-3; possibly TRBD1 for D (6 bases). The CDR3 has 17 residues. Germline-derived CDR1 and CDR2 are KGHSH and LQKENI. Trimming pared 4 bases from V and 0 bases from J, leaving 16 bases between.

V gene TRBV9 combines with J gene TRBJ2-6; D ambiguous. Trimming shortened V by 0 bases and J by 0 bases, and 4 bases separated the two germline ends. The CDR3 runs to 15 residues. Germline CDR1 and CDR2: SGDLS and YYNGEE. The CDR3 bases are TGTGCCAGCAGCGTAGGGACCTCTGGGGCCAACGTCCTGACTTTC. It codes for CASSVGTSGANVLTF.

The rearrangement uses TRBV5-1 and TRBJ2-4, with TRBD2 as a possible D gene (7 bases). This CDR3 region has 20 residues. CDR1 is SGHRS, CDR2 YFSETQ, per germline. The germline V and J ends were trimmed by 4 bases and 0 bases, with 26 bases remaining between them. CDR3 in amino acids: CASSLPGGGSGGLAKNIQYF. CDR3 coding DNA: TGCGCCAGCAGCCTCCCGGGCGGCGGATCGGGGGGCCTAGCCAAAAACATTCAGTACTTC. Full variable domain (missing parts from reference TRBV5-1 and TRBJ2-4): KAGVTQTPRYLIKTRGQQVTLSCSPISGHRSVSWYQQTPGQGLQFLFEYFSETQRNKGNFPGRFSGRQFSNSRSEMNVSTLELGDSALYLCASSLPGGGSGGLAKNIQYFGAGTRLSVL.

Regarding this clone: The sample carries other DNA sequences with the same CDR3. This chain uses TRBV12-3 or TRBV12-4 with TRBJ1-2, with D maybe TRBD1 (5 bases). Trimming took off 3 bases at V and 5 bases at J, with 10 bases between the two ends. CDR3 length: 13 amino acids. CDR3 protein: CASSLSGAYGYTF. The CDR3 DNA reads TGTGCCAGCAGTTTGTCTGGGGCGTATGGCTACACCTTC.

V and J are TRBV3-1 (or the pseudogene TRBV3-2) and TRBJ1-1, with D perhaps TRBD1 (6 bases). Trimming took off 3 bases at V and 11 bases at J, with 16 bases between the two ends. The CDR3 covers 13 residues. Germline V lookup: CDR1 LGHDT, CDR2 YNNKEL (reference sequence). CDR3 in amino acids: CASSHRQAVKAFF. CDR3 nucleotide sequence: TGTGCCAGCAGCCACAGACAGGCGGTCAAGGCTTTCTTT.

This clone was detected a few times. The chain links TRBV27 to TRBJ1-6; D not resolved. Trimming removed 2 bases at V and 17 bases at J, with 1 base between. CDR3 length: 8 residues. The germline V gene has CDR1 MNHEY and CDR2 SMNVEV (reference sequence). CDR3 DNA sequence: TGTGCCAGCAGTTTAATCCACTTT. Translating it yields CASSLIHF.

The V and J genes are TRBV2 and TRBJ2-5, with D hard to call. The CDR3 sequence is 13 residues long. CDR1 is SNHLY, CDR2 FYNNEI, per germline. Trimming shortened V by 4 bases and J by 4 bases, and 10 bases separated the two germline ends. Here the CDR3 DNA reads TGTGCCAGCAGTGTCCGAGCCGGAGAGACCCAGTACTTC. Protein product: CASSVRAGETQYF.

J is TRBJ1-4 and V is TRBV4-2, with D maybe TRBD1 (6 bases). The germline V gene has CDR1 LGHNA and CDR2 YNFKEQ. V lost 8 bases and J lost 8, with 18 bases in between. This CDR3 is 14 amino acids long. The CDR3 loop reads CASCAQGRGEKLFF. The CDR3 DNA reads TGTGCCAGCTGCGCGCAGGGGAGAGGAGAAAAACTGTTTTTT.

V usage is TRBV6-1 and J usage is TRBJ1-2; D unresolved. The germline gives CDR1 MNHNS, CDR2 SASEGT. The CDR3 is 17 amino acids. V lost 2 bases to trimming and J lost 4 bases, with 20 bases between them. CDR3 amino acids: CASSESGRAATLYGYTF. In DNA, the CDR3 is TGTGCCAGCAGTGAAAGCGGACGGGCGGCGACCCTCTATGGCTACACCTTC.

This chain joins TRBV5-4 and TRBJ2-2; D tentatively fits TRBD1 or TRBD2 (5 bases each). This CDR3 is built from 17 residues. Germline lookup yields CDR1 SGHNT and CDR2 YYREEE (reference sequence). V lost 4 bases to trimming and J lost 6 bases, with 22 bases between them. In nucleotides, the CDR3 is TGTGCCAGCAGCCTGCGGGCCACCCGATTGGGGGCCGGGGAGCTGTTTTTT. Amino acids: CASSLRATRLGAGELFF. The variable domain in full, completed from reference TRBV5-4 and TRBJ2-2, reads ETGVTQSPTHLIKTRGQQVTLRCSSQSGHNTVSWYQQALGQGPQFIFQYYREEENGRGNFPPRFSGLQFPNYSSELNVNALELDDSALYLCASSLRATRLGAGELFFGEGSRLTVL.

This chain links TRBV3-1 (or the pseudogene TRBV3-2) with TRBJ1-5; D unresolved. The CDR3 has 12 amino acids. V was cut by 4 bases and J by 7 bases, with 8 bases left in between. Germline V gene sequence: CDR1 LGHDT, CDR2 YNNKEL (reference sequence). CDR3 nucleotides: TGTGCCAGCAGCCCCCTTGTGCAGCCCCAGCATTTT. This encodes CASSPLVQPQHF.

The chain joins TRBV29-1 to TRBJ2-7; D remains ambiguous. With 5 bases removed from V and 0 bases from J, the gap between germline ends came to 8 bases. The CDR3 has 12 residues. Per the germline V gene, CDR1 is SQVTM and CDR2 is ANQGSEA. The CDR3 DNA reads as TGCAGCGTTCGGACGAGCTCCTACGAGCAGTACTTC. This encodes CSVRTSSYEQYF.

V is TRBV7-2 and J is TRBJ1-3; maybe TRBD1 (5 bases). Trimming shortened V by 3 bases and J by 4 bases, and 10 bases separated the two germline ends. Germline V gene sequence: CDR1 SGHTA, CDR2 FQGNSA. This CDR3 region has 14 residues. The CDR3 here is CASSFIGVGNTIYF. CDR3 DNA sequence: TGTGCCAGCAGCTTTATAGGGGTCGGAAACACCATATATTTT.

This chain links TRBV3-1 (or the pseudogene TRBV3-2) with TRBJ2-5; no clear D gene. From germline, CDR1 is LGHDT and CDR2 YNNKEL (reference sequence). There are 13 residues in the CDR3. V was cut by 0 bases and J by 7 bases, with 9 bases left in between. The CDR3 loop is CASSQDKGTTQYF. For the CDR3, the DNA is TGTGCCAGCAGCCAAGATAAGGGCACGACCCAGTACTTC.

V and J are TRBV19 and TRBJ2-2; weak D call: TRBD2 (5 bases). The CDR3 runs to 13 residues. Looked up from germline, CDR1 is LNHDA and CDR2 is SQIVND (reference sequence). Trimming cost V 6 bases and J 5 bases, with 10 bases left between them. CDR3 sequence: CASSQTNTGELFF. As DNA, the CDR3 is TGTGCCAGTAGCCAGACTAATACCGGGGAGCTGTTTTTT.

The J gene is TRBJ2-7, the V gene TRBV27, with 9 nucleotides matching TRBD2. The junction had 9 bases not matched to a gene; V was cut back by 6 bases and J by 6 bases. CDR3 length: 14 residues. Looked up from germline, CDR1 is MNHEY and CDR2 is SMNVEV (reference sequence). Here the CDR3 reads CASSLAGPLSEQYF. The DNA for the CDR3 is TGTGCCAGCAGCCTAGCGGGGCCATTAAGCGAGCAGTACTTC.

The chain links TRBV5-1 to TRBJ1-3; D remains unclear. The CDR3 sequence is 14 residues long. V lost 4 bases and J lost 6, with 14 bases in between. CDR1 and CDR2 (germline): SGHRS, YFSETQ. CDR3 coding DNA: TGCGCCAGCAGCGTGGGGTCTTCTCCAAACACCATATATTTT. Residues: CASSVGSSPNTIYF.

V usage is TRBV10-2 and J usage is TRBJ2-3, with TRBD2 matching over 11 bases. CDR3 length equals 14 residues. Trimming cost V 4 bases and J 3 bases; bases outside gene matches: 0. Looked up from germline, CDR1 is WSHSY and CDR2 is SAAADI. CDR3 loop: CASSGLAGTDTQYF. CDR3 DNA sequence: TGCGCCAGCAGTGGACTAGCGGGGACAGATACGCAGTATTTT.

The CDR3 DNA reads TGTGCCAGCAGCACAGGGGGCTATGGCTACACCTTC. Residues: CASSTGGYGYTF. The chain joins TRBV4-2 to TRBJ1-2; 8 bases are shared with TRBD1. Germline V gives CDR1 LGHNA, CDR2 YNFKEQ. The CDR3 covers 12 residues. The V gene end was trimmed by 5 bases and the J gene end by 4 bases; junction bases not matched to a gene: 0.

A word on this clone: Other nucleotide sequences from this sample produce the same CDR3. This chain connects TRBV27 to TRBJ1-1, with unresolved D. This CDR3 spans 13 amino acids. Germline V gives CDR1 MNHEY, CDR2 SMNVEV (reference sequence). Trimming stripped 3 bases from V and 1 base from J, with 6 bases between. For the CDR3, the DNA is TGTGCCAGCAGTTTGGGGAGGAACACTGAAGCTTTCTTT. Translated: CASSLGRNTEAFF.

The chain recombines TRBV7-9 with TRBJ2-7; D remains unclear. Trimming stripped 1 base from V and 2 bases from J, with 6 bases between. Germline values: CDR1 SEHNR, CDR2 FQNEAQ (reference sequence). The CDR3 consists of 13 residues. The CDR3 loop is CASSLDKPYEQYF. The CDR3 DNA is TGTGCCAGCAGCTTAGACAAGCCCTACGAGCAGTACTTC.

The chain joins TRBV5-1 to TRBJ1-4, with TRBD1 as a possible D gene (5 bases). The germline gives CDR1 SGHRS, CDR2 YFSETQ. The V and J ends lost 4 bases and 11 bases respectively, with 24 bases between them. The CDR3 is 16 residues long. CDR3 DNA: TGCGCCAGCAGCCACGGACGTTCCAGGGAAACGAGGAAACTGTTTTTT. It codes for CASSHGRSRETRKLFF.